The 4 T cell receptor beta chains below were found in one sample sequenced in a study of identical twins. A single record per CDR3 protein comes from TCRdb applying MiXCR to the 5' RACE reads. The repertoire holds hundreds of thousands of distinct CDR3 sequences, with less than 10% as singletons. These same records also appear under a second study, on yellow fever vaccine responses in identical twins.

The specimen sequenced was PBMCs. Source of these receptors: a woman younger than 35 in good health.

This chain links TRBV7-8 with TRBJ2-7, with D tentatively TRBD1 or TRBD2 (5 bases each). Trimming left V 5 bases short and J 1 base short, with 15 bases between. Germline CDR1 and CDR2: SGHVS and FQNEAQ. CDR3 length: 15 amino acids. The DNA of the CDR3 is TGTGCCAGCAGCCTGTCAACGGGGCCTTCCTACGAGCAGTACTTC. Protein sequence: CASSLSTGPSYEQYF.

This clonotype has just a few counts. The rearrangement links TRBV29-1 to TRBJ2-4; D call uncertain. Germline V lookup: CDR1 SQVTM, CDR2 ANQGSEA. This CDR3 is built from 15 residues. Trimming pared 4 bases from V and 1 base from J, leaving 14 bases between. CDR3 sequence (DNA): TGCAGCGTTGCCTTCGTGGTGTCGGCCAAAAACATTCAGTACTTC. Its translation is CSVAFVVSAKNIQYF.

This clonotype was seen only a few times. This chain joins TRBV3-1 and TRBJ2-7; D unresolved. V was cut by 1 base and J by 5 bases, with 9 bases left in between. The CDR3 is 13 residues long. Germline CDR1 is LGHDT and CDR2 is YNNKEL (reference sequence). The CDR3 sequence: CASSQGWVDEQYF. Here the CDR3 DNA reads TGTGCCAGCAGCCAAGGGTGGGTGGACGAGCAGTACTTC.

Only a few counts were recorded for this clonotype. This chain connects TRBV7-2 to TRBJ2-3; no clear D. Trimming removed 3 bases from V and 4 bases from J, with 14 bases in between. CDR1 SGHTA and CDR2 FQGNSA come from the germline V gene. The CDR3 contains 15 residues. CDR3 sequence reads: CASSFPPGKADTQYF. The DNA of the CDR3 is TGTGCCAGCAGCTTCCCTCCGGGTAAAGCAGATACGCAGTATTTT.